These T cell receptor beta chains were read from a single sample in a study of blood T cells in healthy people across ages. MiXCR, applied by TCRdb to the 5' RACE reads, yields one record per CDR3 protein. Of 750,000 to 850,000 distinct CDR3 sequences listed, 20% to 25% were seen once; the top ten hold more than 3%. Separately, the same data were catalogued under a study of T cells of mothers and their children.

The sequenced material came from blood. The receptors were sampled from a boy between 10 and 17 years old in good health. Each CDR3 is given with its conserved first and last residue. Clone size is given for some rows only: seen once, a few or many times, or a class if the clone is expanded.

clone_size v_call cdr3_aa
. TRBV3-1 CASSQDDPGRWDNEQFF
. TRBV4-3 CASSQGTADEQYF
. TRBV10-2 CASSESSKALFF
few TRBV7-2 CASSPSRYATPEQYF
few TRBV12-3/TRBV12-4 CASFQAGSTDTQYF
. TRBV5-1 CASSFSGGGQETQYF
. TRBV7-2 CASSLDRASQPQHF
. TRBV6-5 CASRLTGDGNSPLHF
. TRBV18 CASSPTRGTGGNIQYF
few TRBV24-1 CATSDGGQGPEAFF
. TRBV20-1 CSASDPGLTDTQYF
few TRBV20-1 CSAGPFGGQETQYF
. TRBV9 CASSVGSGESNEQFF
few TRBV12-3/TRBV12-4 CASSLGRGGYNEQFF
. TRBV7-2 CASSFPGNPEAFF
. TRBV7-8 CASSLGQTVGETQYF
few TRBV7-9 CASSLDLGIGYNEQFF
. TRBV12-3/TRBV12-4 CASSFRRGTDTQYF
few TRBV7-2 CASSSPRDPWVAFF
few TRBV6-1 CASSDILGGTDTQYF
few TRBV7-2 CASSTQTGGNQPQHF
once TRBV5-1 CASGRQISGANVLTF
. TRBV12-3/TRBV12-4 CASSRPRATNEKLFF
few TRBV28 CAGGLQGNTEAFF
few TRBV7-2 CASSSERGENNEQFF
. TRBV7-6 CASRLEFGGHIENEQFF
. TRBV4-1 CASSQTPGPTYEQYF
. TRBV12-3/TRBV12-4 CASSLNQGAPFGYTF
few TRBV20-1 CSSGVLAKNIQYF
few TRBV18 CASSPSSSGGTYEQYF
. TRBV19 CASSIGTSGLYF
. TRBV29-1 CSVLGLAGGPNFYEQYF
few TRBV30 CAWSVSGSEQFF
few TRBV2 CASRTLRGHYEQYF
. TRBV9 CASSSDSGYDYGYTF
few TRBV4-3 CASSQDTGTPGYTF
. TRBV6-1 CASSDPGYNEQFF
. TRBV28 CASRYAGALYNEQFF
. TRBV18 CASSPRSSKNTGELFF
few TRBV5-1 CASSLHYNSYNEQFF
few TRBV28 CASNAGLNTEAFF
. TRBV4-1 CASSQTQGIVFNEKLFF
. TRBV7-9 CASSSPVARNTEAFF
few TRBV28 CASRPRDRATTEAFF
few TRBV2 CASSEARAYNSPLHF
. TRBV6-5 CASSYSPDRGGEQYF
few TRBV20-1 CSASRRDPGAQYF
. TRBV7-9 CASSTRQHSGNTIYF
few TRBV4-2 CASSQSPGGRDEQYF
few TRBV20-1 CSAHPPGLAGVTGELFF